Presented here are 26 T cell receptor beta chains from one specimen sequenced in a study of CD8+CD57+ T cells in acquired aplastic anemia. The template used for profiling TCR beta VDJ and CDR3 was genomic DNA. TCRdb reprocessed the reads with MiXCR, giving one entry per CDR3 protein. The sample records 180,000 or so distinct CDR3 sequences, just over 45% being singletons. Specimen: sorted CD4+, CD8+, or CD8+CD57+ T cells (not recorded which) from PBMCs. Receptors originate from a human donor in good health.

CDR3 bases: TGTGCCAGCAGTGTAGGGGCCCGCACAGATACGCAGTATTTT. Its protein product is CASSVGARTDTQYF. This chain joins TRBV2 and TRBJ2-3, with D possibly TRBD1 on 5 matching bases. Trimming took 4 bases from V and 1 from J, leaving 9 bases between them. Germline CDR1 reads SNHLY; CDR2 reads FYNNEI. This CDR3 region has 14 residues.

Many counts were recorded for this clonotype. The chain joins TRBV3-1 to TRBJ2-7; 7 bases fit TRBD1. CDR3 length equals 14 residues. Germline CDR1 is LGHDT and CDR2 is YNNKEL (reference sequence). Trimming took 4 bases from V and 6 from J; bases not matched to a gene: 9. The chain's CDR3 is CASSPTGQRREQYF. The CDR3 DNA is TGTGCCAGCAGCCCGACGGGACAGCGGCGCGAGCAGTACTTC.

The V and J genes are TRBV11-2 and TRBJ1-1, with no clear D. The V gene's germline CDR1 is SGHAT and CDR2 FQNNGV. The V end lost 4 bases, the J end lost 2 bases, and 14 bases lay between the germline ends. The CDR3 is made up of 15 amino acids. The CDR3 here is CASSWPRGGNTEAFF. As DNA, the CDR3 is TGTGCCAGCAGCTGGCCTCGGGGAGGAAACACTGAAGCTTTCTTT.

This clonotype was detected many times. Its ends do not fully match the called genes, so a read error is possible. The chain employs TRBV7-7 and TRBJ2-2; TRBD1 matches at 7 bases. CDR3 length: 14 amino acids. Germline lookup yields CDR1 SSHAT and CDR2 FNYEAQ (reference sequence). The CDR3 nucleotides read TGTGCTAGCAGCCGACAGGGAGATGCCGGGGAGCTGTTTTTT. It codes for CASSRQGDAGELFF.

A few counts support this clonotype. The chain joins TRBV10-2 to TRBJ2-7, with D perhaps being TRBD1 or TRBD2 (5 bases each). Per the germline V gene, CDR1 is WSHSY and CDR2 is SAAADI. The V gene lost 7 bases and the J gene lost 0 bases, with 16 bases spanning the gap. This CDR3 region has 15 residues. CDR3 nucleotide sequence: TGCGCCAGCACCTCGTCCCCAGGGAGCTCCTACGAGCAGTACTTC. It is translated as CASTSSPGSSYEQYF.

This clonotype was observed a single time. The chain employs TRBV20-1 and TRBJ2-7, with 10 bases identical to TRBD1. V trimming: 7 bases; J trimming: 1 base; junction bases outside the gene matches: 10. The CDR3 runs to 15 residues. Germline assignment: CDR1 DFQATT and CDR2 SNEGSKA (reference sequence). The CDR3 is CSVATRDRGSYEQYF. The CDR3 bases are TGCAGTGTCGCCACCCGGGACAGGGGATCCTACGAGCAGTACTTC.

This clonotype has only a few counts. Here the CDR3 reads CASSEYRYTEAFF. For the CDR3, the DNA is TGTGCCAGCAGTGAATATCGATACACTGAAGCTTTCTTT. The gene calls are TRBV2 and TRBJ1-1; D uncertain. The CDR3 runs to 13 residues. The germline V gene has CDR1 SNHLY and CDR2 FYNNEI. Deletions cut 2 bases from V and 3 bases from J, with 7 bases between.

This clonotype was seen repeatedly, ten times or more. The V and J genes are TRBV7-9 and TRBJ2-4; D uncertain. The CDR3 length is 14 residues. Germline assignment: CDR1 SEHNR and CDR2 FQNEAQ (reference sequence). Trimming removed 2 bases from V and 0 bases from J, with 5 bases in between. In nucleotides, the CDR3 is TGTGCCAGCAGCTTAAGTATAGCCAAAAACATTCAGTACTTC. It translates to CASSLSIAKNIQYF.

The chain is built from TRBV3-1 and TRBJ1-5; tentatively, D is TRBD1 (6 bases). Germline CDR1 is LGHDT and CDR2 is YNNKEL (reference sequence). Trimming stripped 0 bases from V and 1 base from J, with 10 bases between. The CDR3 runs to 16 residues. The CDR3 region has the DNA TGTGCCAGCAGCCAAGATGGGGGGGCGAGCAATCAGCCCCAGCATTTT. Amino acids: CASSQDGGASNQPQHF.

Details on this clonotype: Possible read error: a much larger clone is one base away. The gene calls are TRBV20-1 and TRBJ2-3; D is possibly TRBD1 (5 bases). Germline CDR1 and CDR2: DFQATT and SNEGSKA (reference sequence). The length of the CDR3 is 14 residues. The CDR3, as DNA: TGCAGTGCTAGGATACCAATAGGCACAGGTACGCAGTATTTT. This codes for CSARIPIGTGTQYF.

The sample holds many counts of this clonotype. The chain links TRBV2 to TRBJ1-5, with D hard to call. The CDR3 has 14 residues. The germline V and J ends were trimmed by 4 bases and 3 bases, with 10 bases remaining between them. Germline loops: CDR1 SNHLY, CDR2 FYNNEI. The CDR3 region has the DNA TGTGCCAGCAGTGTCGCAGCCCTCAATCAGCCCCAGCATTTT. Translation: CASSVAALNQPQHF. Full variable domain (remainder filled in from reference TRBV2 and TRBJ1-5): EPEVTQTPSHQVTQMGQEVILRCVPISNHLYFYWYRQILGQKVEFLVSFYNNEISEKSEIFDDQFSVERPDGSNFTLKIRSTKLEDSAMYFCASSVAALNQPQHFGDGTRLSIL.

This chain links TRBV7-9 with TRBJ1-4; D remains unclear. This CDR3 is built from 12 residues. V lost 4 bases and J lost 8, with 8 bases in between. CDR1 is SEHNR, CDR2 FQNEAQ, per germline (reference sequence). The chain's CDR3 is CASSSLGEKLFF. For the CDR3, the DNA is TGTGCCAGCAGCTCCCTAGGGGAAAAACTGTTTTTT. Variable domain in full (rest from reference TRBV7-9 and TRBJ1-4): DTGVSQNPRHKITKRGQNVTFRCDPISEHNRLYWYRQTLGQGPEFLTYFQNEAQLEKSRLLSDRFSAERPKGSFSTLEIQRTEQGDSAMYLCASSSLGEKLFFGSGTQLSVL.

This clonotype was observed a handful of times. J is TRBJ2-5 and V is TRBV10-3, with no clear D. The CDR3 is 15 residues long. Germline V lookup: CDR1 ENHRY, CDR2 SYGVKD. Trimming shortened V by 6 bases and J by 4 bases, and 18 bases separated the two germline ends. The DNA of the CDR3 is TGTGCCATCAGATCTGGATGGACGTTATTAGAGACCCAGTACTTC. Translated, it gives CAIRSGWTLLETQYF.

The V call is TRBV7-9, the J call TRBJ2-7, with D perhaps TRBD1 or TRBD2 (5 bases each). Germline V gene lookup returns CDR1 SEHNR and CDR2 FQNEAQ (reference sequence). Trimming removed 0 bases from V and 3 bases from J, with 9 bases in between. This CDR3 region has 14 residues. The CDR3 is CASSLAGRHYEQYF. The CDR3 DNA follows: TGTGCCAGCAGCTTAGCGGGACGCCACTACGAGCAGTACTTC.

The CDR3 DNA is TGTGCCATCCGACAGGGAAGGGACTATGGCTACACCTTC. Encoded protein: CAIRQGRDYGYTF. The rearrangement joins TRBV10-3 to TRBJ1-2; 7 nucleotides align to TRBD1. Germline values: CDR1 ENHRY, CDR2 SYGVKD. CDR3 length: 13 residues. V trimming: 8 bases; J trimming: 3 bases; junction bases outside the gene matches: 6.

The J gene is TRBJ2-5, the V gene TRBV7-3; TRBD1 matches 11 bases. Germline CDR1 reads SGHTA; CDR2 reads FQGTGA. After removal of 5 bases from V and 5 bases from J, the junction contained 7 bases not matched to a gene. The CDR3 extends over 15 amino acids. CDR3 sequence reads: CASSPQDRGRETQYF. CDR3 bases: TGTGCCAGCAGCCCCCAGGACAGGGGGCGGGAGACCCAGTACTTC.

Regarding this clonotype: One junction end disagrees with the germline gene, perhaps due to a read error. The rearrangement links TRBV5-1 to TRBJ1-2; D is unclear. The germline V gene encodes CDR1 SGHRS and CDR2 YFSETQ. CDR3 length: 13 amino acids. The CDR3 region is CASSLDGLTGCTF. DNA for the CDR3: TGCGCCAGCAGCTTGGATGGGTTAACTGGCTGCACCTTC.

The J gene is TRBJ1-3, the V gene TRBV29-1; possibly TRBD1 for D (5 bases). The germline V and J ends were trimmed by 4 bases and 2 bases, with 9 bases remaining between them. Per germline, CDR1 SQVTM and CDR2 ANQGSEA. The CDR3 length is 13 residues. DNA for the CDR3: TGCAGCGTTGGACAGCTAACTGGAAACACCATATATTTT. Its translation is CSVGQLTGNTIYF.

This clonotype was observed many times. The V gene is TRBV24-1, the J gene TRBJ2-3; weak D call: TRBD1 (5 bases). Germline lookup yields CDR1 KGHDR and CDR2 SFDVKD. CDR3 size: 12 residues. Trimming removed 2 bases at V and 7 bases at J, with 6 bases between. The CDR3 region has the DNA TGTGCCACCAGTGATTCAGGGTATACGCAGTATTTT. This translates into CATSDSGYTQYF.

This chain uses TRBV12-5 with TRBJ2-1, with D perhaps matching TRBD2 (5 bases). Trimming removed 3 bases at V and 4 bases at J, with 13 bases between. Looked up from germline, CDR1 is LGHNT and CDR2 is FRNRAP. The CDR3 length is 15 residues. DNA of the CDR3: TGTGCTAGTGGTTTAGCGGACGGGGATTACAATGAGCAGTTCTTC. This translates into CASGLADGDYNEQFF.

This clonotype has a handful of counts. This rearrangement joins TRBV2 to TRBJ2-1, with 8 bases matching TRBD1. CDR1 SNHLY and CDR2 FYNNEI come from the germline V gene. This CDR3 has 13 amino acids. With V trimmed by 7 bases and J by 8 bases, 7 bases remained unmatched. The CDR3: CASKEAGGDEQFF. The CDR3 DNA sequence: TGTGCCAGCAAAGAAGCAGGGGGCGATGAGCAGTTCTTC.

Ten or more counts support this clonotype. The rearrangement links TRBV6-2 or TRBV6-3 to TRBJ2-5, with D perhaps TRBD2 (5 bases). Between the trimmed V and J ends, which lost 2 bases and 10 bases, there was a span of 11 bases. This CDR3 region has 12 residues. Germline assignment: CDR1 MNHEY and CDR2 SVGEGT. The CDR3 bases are TGTGCCAGCAGTTACCCCCCCCGGGACCAGTACTTC. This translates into CASSYPPRDQYF.

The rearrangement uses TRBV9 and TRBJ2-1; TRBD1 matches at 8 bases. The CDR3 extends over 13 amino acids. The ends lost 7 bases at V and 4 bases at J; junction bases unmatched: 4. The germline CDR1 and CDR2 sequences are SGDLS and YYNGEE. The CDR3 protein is CASGRQGYNEQFF. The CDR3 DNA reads TGTGCCAGCGGGAGACAGGGGTACAATGAGCAGTTCTTC.

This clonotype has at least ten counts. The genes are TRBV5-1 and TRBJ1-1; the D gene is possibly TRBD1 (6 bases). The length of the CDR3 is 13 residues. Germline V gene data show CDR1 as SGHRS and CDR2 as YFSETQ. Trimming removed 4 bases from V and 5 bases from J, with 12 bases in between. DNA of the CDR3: TGCGCCAGCAGCGTGGACAGCAGGACTGAAGCTTTCTTT. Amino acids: CASSVDSRTEAFF.

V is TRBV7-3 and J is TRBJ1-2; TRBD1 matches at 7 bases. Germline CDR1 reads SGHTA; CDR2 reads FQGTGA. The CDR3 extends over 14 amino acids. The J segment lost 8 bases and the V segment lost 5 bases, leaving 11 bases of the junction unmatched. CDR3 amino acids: CASSRERTGGGYTF. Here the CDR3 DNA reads TGTGCCAGCAGCCGAGAACGGACAGGCGGGGGCTACACCTTC.

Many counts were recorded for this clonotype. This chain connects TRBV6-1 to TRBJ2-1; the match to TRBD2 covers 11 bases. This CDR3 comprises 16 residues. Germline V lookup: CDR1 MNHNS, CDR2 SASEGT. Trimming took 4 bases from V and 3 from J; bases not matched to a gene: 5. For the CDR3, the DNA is TGTGCCAGCAGTGTTGAGACTAGCGGGATCTACAATGAGCAGTTCTTC. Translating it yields CASSVETSGIYNEQFF.